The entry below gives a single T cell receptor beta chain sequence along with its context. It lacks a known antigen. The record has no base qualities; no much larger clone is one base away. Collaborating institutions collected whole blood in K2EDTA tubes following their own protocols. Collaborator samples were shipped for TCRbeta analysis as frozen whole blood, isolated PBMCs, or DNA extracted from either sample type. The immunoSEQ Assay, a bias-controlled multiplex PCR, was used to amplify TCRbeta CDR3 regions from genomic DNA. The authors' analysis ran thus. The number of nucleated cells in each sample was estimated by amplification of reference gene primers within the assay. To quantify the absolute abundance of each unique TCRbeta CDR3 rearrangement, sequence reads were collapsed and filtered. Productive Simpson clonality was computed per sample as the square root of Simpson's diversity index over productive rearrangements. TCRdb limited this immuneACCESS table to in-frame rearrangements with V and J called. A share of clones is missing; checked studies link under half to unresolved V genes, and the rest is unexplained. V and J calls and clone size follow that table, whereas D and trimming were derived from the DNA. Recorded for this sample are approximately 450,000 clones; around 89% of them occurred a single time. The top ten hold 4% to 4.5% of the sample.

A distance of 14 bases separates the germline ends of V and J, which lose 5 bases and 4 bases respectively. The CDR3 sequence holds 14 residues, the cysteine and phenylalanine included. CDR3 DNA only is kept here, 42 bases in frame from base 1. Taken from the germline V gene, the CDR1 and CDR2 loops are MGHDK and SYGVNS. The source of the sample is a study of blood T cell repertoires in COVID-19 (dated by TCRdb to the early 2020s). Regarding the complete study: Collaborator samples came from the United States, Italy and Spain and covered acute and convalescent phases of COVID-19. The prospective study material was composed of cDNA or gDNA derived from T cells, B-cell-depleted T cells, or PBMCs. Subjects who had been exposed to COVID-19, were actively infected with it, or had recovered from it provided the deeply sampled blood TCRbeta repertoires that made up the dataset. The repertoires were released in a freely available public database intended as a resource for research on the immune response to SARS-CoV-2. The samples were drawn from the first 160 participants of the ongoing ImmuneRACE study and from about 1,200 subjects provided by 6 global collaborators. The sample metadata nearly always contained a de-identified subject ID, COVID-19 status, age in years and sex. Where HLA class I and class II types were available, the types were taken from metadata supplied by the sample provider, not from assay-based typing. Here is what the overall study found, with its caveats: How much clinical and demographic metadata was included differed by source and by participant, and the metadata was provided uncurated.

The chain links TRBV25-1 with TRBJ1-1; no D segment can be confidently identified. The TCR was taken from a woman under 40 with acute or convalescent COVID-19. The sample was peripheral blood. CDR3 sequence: CASSLAGSSTEAFF. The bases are TGTGCCAGCAGTTTGGCGGGCAGTTCCACTGAAGCTTTCTTT. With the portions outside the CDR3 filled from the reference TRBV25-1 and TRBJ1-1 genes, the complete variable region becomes EADIYQTPRYLVIGTGKKITLECSQTMGHDKMYWYQQDPGMELHLIHYSYGVNSTEKGDLSSESTVSRIRTEHFPLTLESARPSHTSQYLCASSLAGSSTEAFFGQGTRLTVV.